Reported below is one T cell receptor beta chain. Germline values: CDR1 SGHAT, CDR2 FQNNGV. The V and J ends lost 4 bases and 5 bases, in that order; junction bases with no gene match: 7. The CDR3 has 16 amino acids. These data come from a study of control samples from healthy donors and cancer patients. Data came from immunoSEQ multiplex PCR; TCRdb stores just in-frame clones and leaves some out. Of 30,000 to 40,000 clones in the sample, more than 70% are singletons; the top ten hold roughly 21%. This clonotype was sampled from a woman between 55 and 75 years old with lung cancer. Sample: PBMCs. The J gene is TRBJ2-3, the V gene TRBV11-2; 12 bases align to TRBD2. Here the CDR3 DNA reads TGTGCCAGCAGCTCAACTAGCGGGAGGCCGGGAGATACGCAGTATTTT. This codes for CASSSTSGRPGDTQYF.